The T cell receptor (beta chain) described here comes from a study of neoadjuvant anti-PD-1 for oral cavity cancer. As for the study in general: Around day 43, patients without progression received a fourth nivolumab dose before surgery.

Sequencing used immunoSEQ multiplex PCR; TCRdb keeps in-frame clones, though not all of them. The sample includes roughly 36,000 clones, 35% to 40% seen only once; the top ten take approximately 15%. The time point is: after neoadjuvant nivolumab, at surgical resection. Patients had HPV-negative, locally advanced oral cavity squamous cell carcinoma. The clonotype originates from a person aged 35-80 years with oral cavity squamous cell carcinoma. The sequences come from tumor tissue, collected after nivolumab (anti-PD-1) treatment.

The CDR3 loop is CSVEDQGGGYTF. For the CDR3, the DNA is TGCAGCGTTGAAGATCAAGGGGGCGGCTACACCTTC. The chain links TRBV29-1 to TRBJ1-2; 7 nucleotides agree with TRBD1. The trim removed 0 bases at V and 8 bases at J, leaving 3 bases unmatched. CDR3 length: 12 residues. The germline CDR1 and CDR2 sequences are SQVTM and ANQGSEA.